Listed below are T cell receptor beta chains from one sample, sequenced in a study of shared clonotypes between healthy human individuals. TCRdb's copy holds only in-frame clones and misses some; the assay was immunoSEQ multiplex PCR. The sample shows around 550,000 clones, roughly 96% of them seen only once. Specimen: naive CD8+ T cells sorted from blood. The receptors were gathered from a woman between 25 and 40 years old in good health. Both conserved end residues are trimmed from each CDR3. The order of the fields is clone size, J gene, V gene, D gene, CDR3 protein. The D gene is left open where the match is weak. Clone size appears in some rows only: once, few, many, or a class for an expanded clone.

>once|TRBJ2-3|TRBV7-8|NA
ASSLASGEQDTQY
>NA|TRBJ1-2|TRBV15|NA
ATSDEGGPGYT
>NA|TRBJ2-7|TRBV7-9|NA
ASSPGLYEQY
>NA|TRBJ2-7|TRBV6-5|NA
ATQSAPYEQY
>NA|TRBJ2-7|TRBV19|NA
ASSISAEVFSDEQY
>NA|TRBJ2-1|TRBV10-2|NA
ASSDWALSSYNEQF
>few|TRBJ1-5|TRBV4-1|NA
ASSPRPGGGPQH
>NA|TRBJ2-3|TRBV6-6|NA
ATNSGSKDTQY
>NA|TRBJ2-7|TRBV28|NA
ASSLYYQRPTYEQY
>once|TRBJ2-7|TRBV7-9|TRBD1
ASSSGQLRAYEQY
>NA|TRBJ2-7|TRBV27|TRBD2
ASQGSGRAHREQY
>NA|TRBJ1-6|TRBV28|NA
ASSLTSPLH
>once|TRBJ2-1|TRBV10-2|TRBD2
ASRDQLAGINLYSYNEQF
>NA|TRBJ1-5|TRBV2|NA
ASRGEASNQPQH
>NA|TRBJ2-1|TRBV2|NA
ASSETLLSYNEQF
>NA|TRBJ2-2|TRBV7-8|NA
ASSLDRDNTGELF
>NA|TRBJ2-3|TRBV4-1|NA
ASSQDSSVTPTDTQY
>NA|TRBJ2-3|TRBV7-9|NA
ASSSRLRGPHTDTQY
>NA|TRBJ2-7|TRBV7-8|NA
ASSLNPGIHEQY
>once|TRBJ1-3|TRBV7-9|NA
ASTIGPISGNTIY
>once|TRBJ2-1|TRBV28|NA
ASSLEGSNEQF
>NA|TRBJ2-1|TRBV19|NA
ASSLGKLYEQF
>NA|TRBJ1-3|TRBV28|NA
ASSLGTRSSGNTIY
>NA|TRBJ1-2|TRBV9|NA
ASISPKDYGYT
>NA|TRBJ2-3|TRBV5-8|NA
ASSPISDTQY
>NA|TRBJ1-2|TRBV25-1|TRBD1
ASSPMGQGDYGYT
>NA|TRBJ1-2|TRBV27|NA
ASSLAGANYGYT
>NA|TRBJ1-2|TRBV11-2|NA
ASSQMIGGRGYT
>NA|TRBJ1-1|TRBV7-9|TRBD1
ASGTGGGTEAF
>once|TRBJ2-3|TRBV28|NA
ASSPPMQTDTQY
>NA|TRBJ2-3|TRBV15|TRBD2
ATSIGGGVGTDTQY
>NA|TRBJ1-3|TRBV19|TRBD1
ASTALRGLVGNTIY
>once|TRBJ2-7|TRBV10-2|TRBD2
ASSDRLAGSYEQY
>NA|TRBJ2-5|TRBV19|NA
ASSSVNGGQETQY
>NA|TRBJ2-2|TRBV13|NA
ASSFIANGTGELF
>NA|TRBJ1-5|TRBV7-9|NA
ASSLAGGPQH
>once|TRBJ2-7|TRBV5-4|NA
ASSLYYEQY
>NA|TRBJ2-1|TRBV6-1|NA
ASSEAPLLHNEQF
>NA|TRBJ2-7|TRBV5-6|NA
ASSVAGQLTYEQY
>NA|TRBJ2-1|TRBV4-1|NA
ASSQSYNEQF
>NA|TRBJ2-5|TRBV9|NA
ASSKGQQETQY
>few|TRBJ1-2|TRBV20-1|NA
SAVGRGYT
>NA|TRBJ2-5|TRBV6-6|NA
ASSYVSGQETQY
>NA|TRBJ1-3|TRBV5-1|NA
ASSGGTSGNTIY
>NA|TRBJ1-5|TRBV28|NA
ASSLFMQGYSSQH
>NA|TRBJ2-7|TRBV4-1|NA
ASSQRGGYEQY
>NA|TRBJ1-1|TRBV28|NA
ASSSRRVANTEAF
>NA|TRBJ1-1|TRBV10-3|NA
AISESAKNREVMNTEAF
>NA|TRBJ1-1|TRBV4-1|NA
ASRVGVLMNTEAF
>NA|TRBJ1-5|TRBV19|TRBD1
ASSADRGNQPQH
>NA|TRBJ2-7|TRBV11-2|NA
ASSLHGGAYEQY
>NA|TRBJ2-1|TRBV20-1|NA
SARRDEQF
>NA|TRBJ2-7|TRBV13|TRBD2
ASSYGTSGSPEQY
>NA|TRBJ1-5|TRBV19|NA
ASRAASLGSNQPQH
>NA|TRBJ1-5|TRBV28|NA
ASSLFKTGSWPQH
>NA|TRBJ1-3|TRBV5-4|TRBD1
ASSPGQGGGNTIY
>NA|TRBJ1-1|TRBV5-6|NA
ASSLGGGSNTEAF
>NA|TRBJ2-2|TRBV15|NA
ATSREGSVGTGELF
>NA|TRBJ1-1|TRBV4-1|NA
ASSQWGEAGTEAF
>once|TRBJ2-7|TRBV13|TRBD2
ASSGTSGTVGQY